The sequence of this TCR beta chain was determined in a study of glioma-infiltrating T cells after dendritic cell vaccination. Study outcomes and limitations: TCR clonality showed no direct relationship with survival.

Up to roughly 2 ug genomic DNA was used for TCRB CDR3 amplification. Generated by immunoSEQ multiplex PCR, the TCRdb table keeps only in-frame clones and is missing some. This sample has about 99,000 clones, with over 80% found just once. In regard to this clone: Its matching antigen is unknown.

Documented time point: after dendritic cell vaccination, including at tumor progression/relapse. Fresh-frozen tumor tissue and more than two years of survival data were available for all. Isocitrate dehydrogenase mutation was absent in all glioblastoma patients. The sample in question was blood, obtained after dendritic cell vaccination. The sequence came from a human donor with glioblastoma.

Written as DNA, the CDR3 is TGTGCCAGTAGTATAGCGGGGGGAAGCACAGATACGCAGTATTTT. Translated, it gives CASSIAGGSTDTQYF. The chain carries TRBV19 and TRBJ2-3; TRBD2 agrees at 7 bases. V dropped 1 base and J dropped 0; count of bases not matched to a gene: 1. CDR3 length: 15 amino acids. The V gene's germline CDR1 is LNHDA and CDR2 SQIVND (reference sequence).